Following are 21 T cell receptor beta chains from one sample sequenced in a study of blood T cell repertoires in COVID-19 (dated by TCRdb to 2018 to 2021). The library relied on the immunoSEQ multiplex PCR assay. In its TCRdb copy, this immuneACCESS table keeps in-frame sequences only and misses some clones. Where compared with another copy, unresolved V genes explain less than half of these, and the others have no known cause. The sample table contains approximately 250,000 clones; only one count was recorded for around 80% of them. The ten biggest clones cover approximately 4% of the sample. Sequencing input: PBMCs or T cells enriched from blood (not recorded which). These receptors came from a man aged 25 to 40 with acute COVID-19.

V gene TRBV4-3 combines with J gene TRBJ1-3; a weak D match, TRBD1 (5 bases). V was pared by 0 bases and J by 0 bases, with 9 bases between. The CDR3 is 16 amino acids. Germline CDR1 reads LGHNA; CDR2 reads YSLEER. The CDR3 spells CASSQDIGGSGNTIYF. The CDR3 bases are TGCGCCAGCAGCCAAGATATCGGGGGCTCTGGAAACACCATATATTTT.

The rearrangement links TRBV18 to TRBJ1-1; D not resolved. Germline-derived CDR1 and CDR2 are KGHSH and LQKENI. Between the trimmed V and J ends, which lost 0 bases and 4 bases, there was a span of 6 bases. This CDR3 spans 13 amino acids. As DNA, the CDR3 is TGTGCCAGCTCACCACCGGCATCCACTGAAGCTTTCTTT. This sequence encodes CASSPPASTEAFF.

In DNA, the CDR3 is TGTGCCAGCAGCCCATATACCGGGACAGCCGTCCATGGCTACACCTTC. It codes for CASSPYTGTAVHGYTF. The chain couples TRBV5-6 to TRBJ1-2; 7 bases agree with TRBD1. V shed 4 bases and J 6 bases; nucleotides not matched to a gene: 15. The CDR3 is 16 residues long. Germline V gene data show CDR1 as SGHDT and CDR2 as YYEEEE.

This CDR3 reads CASSSHRVRNQPQHF. The DNA of the CDR3 is TGTGCCAGCAGCTCCCACAGGGTGCGAAATCAGCCCCAGCATTTT. This rearrangement joins TRBV7-2 to TRBJ1-5, with D possibly matching TRBD1 (6 bases). Germline assignment: CDR1 SGHTA and CDR2 FQGNSA. V lost 4 bases and J 4 bases, leaving 14 bases between the germline ends. This CDR3 has 15 residues.

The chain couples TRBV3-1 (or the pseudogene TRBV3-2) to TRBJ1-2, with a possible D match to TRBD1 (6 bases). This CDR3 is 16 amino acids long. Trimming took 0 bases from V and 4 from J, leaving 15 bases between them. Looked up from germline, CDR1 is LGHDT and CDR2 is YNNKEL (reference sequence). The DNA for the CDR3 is TGTGCCAGCAGCCAAGAGGCGGGGGGGCGCAGCTATGGCTACACCTTC. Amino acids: CASSQEAGGRSYGYTF.

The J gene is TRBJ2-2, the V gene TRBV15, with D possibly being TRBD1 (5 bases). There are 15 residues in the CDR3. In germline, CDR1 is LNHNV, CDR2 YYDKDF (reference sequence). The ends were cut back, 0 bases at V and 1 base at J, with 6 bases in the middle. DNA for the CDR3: TGTGCCACCAGCAGAGATACAGGGAACACCGGGGAGCTGTTTTTT. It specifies CATSRDTGNTGELFF.

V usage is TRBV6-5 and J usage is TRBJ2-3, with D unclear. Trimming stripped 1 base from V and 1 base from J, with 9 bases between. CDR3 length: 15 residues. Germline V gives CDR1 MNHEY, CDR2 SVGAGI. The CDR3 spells CASSYFLRGTDTQYF. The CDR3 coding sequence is TGTGCCAGCAGTTACTTTCTCCGGGGCACAGATACGCAGTATTTT.

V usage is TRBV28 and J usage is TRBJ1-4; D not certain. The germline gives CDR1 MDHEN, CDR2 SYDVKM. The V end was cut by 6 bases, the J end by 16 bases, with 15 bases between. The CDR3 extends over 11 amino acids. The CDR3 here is CASSRGPGWFF. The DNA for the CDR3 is TGTGCCAGCAGCCGAGGTCCCGGTTGGTTTTTT.

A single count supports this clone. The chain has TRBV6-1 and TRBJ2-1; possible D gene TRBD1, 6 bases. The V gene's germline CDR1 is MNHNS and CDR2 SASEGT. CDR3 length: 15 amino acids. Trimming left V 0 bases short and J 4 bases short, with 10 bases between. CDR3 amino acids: CASSEAARGYNEQFF. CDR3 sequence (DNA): TGTGCCAGCAGTGAAGCGGCCAGGGGATACAATGAGCAGTTCTTC.

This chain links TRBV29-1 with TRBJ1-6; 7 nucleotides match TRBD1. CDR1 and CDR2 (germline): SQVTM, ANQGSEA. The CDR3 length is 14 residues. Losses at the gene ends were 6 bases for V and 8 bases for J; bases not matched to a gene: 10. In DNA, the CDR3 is TGCAGCGTGGCTACAGGGGCGTTGGATTCACCCCTCCACTTT. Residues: CSVATGALDSPLHF.

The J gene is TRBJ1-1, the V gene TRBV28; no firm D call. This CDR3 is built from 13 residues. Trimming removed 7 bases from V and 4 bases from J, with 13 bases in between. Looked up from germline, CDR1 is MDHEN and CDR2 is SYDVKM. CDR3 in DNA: TGTGCCAGCAATACCCCAACATCCACTGAAGCTTTCTTT. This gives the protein CASNTPTSTEAFF.

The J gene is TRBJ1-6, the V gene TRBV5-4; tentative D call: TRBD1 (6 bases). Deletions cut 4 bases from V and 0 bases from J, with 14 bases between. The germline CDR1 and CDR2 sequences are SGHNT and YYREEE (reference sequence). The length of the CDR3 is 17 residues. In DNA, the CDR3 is TGTGCCAGCAGCAATCGGGGGGCGAGCTCCTATAATTCACCCCTCCACTTT. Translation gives CASSNRGASSYNSPLHF.

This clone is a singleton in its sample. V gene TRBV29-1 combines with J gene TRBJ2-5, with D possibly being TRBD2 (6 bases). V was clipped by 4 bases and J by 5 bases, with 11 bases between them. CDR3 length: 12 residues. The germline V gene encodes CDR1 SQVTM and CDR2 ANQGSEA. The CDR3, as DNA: TGCAGCGTTGTCTTGGGAGGCGAGACCCAGTACTTC. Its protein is CSVVLGGETQYF.

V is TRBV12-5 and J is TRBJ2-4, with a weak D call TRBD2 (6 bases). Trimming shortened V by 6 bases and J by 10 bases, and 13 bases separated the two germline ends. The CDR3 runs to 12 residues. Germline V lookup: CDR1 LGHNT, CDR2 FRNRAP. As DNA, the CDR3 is TGTGCTAGTGGCCTTGGGGACTTAATTCAGTACTTC. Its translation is CASGLGDLIQYF.

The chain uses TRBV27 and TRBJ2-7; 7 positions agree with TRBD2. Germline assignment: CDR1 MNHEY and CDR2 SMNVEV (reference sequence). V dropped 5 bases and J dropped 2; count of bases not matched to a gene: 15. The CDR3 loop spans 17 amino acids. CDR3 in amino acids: CASSLMGGVGGTYEQYV. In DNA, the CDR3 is TGTGCCAGCAGTCTTATGGGGGGGGTGGGCGGAACCTACGAGCAGTACGTC.

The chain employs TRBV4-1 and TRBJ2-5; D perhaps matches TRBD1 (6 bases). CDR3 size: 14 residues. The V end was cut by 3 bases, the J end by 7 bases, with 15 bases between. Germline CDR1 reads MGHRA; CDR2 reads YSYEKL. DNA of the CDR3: TGCGCCAGCAGCCAGTCCCGGGACATAGGGACCCAGTACTTC. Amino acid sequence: CASSQSRDIGTQYF.

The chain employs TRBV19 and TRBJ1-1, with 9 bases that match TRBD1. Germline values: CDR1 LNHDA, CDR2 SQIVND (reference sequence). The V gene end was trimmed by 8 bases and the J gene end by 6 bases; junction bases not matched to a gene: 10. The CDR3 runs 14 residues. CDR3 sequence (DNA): TGTGCCAGTGCAAGAGACAGGGGGTCATCTGAAGCTTTCTTT. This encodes CASARDRGSSEAFF.

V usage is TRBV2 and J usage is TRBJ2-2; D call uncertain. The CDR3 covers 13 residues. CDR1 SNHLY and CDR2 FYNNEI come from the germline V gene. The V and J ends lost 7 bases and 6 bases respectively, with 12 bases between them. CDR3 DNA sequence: TGTGCCAGCATGACCTTTGAGGCCGGGGAGCTGTTTTTT. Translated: CASMTFEAGELFF.

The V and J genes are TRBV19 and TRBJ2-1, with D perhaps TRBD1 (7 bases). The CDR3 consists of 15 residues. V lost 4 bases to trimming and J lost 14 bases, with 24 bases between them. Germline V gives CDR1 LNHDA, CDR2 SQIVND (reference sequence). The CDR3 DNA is TGTGCCAGTAGTACTAGAGCAGGGGGAGGACTATTGGAGTTCTTC. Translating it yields CASSTRAGGGLLEFF.

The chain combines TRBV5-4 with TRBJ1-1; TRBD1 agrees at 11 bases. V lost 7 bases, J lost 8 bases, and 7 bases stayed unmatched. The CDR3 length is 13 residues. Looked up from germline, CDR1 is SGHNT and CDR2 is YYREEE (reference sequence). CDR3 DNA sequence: TGTGCCAGCCTAGGACAGGGGGCATCCGAAGCTTTCTTT. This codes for CASLGQGASEAFF. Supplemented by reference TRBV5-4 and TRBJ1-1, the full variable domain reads ETGVTQSPTHLIKTRGQQVTLRCSSQSGHNTVSWYQQALGQGPQFIFQYYREEENGRGNFPPRFSGLQFPNYSSELNVNALELDDSALYLCASLGQGASEAFFGQGTRLTVV.

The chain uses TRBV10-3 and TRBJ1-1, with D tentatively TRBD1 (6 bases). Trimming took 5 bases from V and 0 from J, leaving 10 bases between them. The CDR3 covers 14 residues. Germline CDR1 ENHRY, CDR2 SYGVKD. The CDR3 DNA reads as TGTGCCATCAGTACCGGACAGCTGAACACTGAAGCTTTCTTT. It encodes CAISTGQLNTEAFF.